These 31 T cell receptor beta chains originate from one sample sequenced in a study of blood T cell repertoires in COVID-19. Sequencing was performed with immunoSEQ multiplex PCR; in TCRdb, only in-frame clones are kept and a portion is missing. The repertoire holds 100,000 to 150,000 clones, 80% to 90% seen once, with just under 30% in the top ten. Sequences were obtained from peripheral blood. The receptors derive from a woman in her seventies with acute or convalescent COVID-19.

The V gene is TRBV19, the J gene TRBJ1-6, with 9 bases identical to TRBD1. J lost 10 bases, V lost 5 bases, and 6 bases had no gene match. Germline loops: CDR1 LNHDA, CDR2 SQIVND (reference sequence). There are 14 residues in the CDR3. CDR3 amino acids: CASSLTGGGSPLHF. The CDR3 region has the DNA TGTGCCAGTAGTTTAACAGGGGGCGGCTCACCCCTCCACTTT.

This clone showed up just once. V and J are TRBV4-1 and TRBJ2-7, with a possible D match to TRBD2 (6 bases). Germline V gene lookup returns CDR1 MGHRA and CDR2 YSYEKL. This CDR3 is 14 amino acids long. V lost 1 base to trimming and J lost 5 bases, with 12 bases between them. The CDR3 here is CASSQARWEDEQYF. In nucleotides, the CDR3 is TGCGCCAGCAGCCAAGCCAGGTGGGAGGACGAGCAGTACTTC.

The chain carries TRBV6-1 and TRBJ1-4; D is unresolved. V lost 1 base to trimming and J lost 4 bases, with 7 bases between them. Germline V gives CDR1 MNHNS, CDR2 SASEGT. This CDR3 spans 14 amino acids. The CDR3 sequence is CASSEGIFNEKLFF. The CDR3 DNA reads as TGTGCCAGCAGTGAAGGTATTTTTAATGAAAAACTGTTTTTT.

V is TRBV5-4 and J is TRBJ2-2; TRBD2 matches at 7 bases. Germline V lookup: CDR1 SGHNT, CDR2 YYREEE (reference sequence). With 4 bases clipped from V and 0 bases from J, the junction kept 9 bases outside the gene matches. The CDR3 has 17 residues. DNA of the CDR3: TGTGCCAGCAGCCCGGGACGCGGGGGAGCGAACACCGGGGAGCTGTTTTTT. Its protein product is CASSPGRGGANTGELFF.

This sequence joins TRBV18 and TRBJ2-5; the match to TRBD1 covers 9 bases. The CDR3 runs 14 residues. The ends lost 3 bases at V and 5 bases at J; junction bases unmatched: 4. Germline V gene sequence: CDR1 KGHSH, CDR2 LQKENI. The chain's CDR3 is CASSPDRGWETQYF. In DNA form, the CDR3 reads TGTGCCAGCTCACCGGACAGGGGTTGGGAGACCCAGTACTTC.

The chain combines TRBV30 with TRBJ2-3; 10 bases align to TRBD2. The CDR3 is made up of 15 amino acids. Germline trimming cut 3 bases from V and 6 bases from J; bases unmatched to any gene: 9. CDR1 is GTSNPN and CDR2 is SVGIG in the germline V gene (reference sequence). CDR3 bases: TGTGCCTGGAGGGGGTCTAGCGGGGGTGTGGATACGCAGTATTTT. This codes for CAWRGSSGGVDTQYF. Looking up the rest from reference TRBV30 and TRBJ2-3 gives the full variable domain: SQTIHQWPATLVQPVGSPLSLECTVEGTSNPNLYWYRQAAGRGLQLLFYSVGIGQISSEVPQNLSASRPQDRQFILSSKKLLLSDSGFYLCAWRGSSGGVDTQYFGPGTRLTVL.

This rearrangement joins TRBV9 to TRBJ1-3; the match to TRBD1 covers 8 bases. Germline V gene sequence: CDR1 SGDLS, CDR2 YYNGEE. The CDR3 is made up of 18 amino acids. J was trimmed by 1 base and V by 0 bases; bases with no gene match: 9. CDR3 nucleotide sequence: TGTGCCAGCAGCGTAGCAGGGGGCGAGGGAATTTCTGGAAACACCATATATTTT. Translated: CASSVAGGEGISGNTIYF.

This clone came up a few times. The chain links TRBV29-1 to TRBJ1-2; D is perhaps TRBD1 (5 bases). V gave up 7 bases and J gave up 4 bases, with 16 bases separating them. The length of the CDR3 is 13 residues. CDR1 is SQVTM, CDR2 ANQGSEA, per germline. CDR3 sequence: CSAGSGLVYGYTF. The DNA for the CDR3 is TGCAGCGCCGGCTCAGGGTTAGTCTATGGCTACACCTTC.

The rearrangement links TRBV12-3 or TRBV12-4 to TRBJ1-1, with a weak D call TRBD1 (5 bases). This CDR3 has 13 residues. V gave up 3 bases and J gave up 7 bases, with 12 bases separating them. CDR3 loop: CASSLGGGGEAFF. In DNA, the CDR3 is TGTGCCAGCAGTTTGGGGGGAGGAGGTGAAGCTTTCTTT.

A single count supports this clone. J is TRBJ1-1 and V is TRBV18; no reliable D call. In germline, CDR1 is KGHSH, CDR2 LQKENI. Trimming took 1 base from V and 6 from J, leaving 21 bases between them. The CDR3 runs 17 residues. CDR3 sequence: CASSPQFLGGNGAEAFF. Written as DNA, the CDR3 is TGTGCCAGCTCACCACAATTCCTGGGAGGGAACGGGGCTGAAGCTTTCTTT.

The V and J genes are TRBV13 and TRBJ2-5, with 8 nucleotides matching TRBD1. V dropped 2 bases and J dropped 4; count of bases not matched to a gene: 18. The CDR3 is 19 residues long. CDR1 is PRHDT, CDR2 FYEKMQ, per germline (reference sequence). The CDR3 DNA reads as TGTGCCAGCAGCTTACAAGACACGCCCCAAGGGACAGGAAGAGAGACCCAGTACTTC. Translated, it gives CASSLQDTPQGTGRETQYF.

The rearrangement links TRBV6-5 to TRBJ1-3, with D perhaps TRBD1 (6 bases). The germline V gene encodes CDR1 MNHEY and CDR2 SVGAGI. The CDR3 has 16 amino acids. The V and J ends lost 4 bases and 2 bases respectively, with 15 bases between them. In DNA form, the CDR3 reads TGTGCCAGCAGTTTCCCGTCAGGGGTGGCTGGAAACACCATATATTTT. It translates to CASSFPSGVAGNTIYF.

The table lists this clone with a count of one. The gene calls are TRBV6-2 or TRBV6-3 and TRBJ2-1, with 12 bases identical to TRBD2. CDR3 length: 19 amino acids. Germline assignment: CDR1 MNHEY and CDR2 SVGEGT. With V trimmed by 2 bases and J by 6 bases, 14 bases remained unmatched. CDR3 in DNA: TGTGCCAGCAGTTACCCGACAAGCCCGACTAGCGGGGGATTCAATGAGCAGTTCTTC. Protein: CASSYPTSPTSGGFNEQFF.

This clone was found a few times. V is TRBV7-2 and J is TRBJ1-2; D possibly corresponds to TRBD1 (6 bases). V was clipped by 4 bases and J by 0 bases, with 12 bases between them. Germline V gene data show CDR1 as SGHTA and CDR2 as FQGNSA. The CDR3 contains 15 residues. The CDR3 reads CASSSQTGPNYGYTF. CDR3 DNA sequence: TGTGCCAGCAGCTCCCAGACAGGACCTAACTATGGCTACACCTTC.

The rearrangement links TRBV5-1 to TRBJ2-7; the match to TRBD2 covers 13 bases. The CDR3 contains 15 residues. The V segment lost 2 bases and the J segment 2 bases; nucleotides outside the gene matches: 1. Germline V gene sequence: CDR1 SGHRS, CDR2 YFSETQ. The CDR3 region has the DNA TGCGCCAGCAGCTTTGGGACTAGCGGGGCCTACGAGCAGTACTTC. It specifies CASSFGTSGAYEQYF.

This CDR3 is CASSPLRDRYNEQFF. The DNA of the CDR3 is TGCGCCAGCAGTCCCCTCCGGGACAGGTACAATGAGCAGTTCTTC. This chain connects TRBV4-1 to TRBJ2-1, with TRBD1 matching over 8 bases. This CDR3 has 15 amino acids. V was clipped by 6 bases and J by 4 bases; unmatched bases: 8. Germline V CDR1 and CDR2: MGHRA, YSYEKL.

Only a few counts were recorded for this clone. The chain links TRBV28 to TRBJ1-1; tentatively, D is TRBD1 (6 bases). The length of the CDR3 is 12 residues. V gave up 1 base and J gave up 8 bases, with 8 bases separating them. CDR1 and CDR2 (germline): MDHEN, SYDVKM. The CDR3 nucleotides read TGTGCCAGCAGTTTATTTGGGACAGAAGCTTTCTTT. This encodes CASSLFGTEAFF. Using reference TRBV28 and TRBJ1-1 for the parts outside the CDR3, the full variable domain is DVKVTQSSRYLVKRTGEKVFLECVQDMDHENMFWYRQDPGLGLRLIYFSYDVKMKEKGDIPEGYSVSREKKERFSLILESASTNQTSMYLCASSLFGTEAFFGQGTRLTVV.

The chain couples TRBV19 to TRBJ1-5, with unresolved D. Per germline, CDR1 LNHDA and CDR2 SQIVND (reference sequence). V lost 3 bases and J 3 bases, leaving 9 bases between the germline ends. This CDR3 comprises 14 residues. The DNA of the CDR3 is TGTGCCAGTAGTATGACGGGGATCAATCAGCCCCAGCATTTT. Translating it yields CASSMTGINQPQHF.

The chain's CDR3 is CASSPRTGGIAFF. CDR3 DNA: TGTGCCAGCAGCCCCCGGACAGGAGGGATCGCTTTCTTT. The V gene is TRBV7-9, the J gene TRBJ1-1, with 7 bases aligning to TRBD1. Germline values: CDR1 SEHNR, CDR2 FQNEAQ (reference sequence). CDR3 length equals 13 residues. Trimming cost V 5 bases and J 11 bases; bases outside gene matches: 11. Drawing the rest from reference TRBV7-9 and TRBJ1-1, the complete variable domain is DTGVSQNPRHKITKRGQNVTFRCDPISEHNRLYWYRQTLGQGPEFLTYFQNEAQLEKSRLLSDRFSAERPKGSFSTLEIQRTEQGDSAMYLCASSPRTGGIAFFGQGTRLTVV.

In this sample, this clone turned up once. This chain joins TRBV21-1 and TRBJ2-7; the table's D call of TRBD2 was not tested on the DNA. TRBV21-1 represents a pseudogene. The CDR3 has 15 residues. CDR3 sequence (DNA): TGTGCCAGCAGCAAAGCTTCCGGGGAGGCCTACGAGCAGTACTTC. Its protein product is CASSKASGEAYEQYF.

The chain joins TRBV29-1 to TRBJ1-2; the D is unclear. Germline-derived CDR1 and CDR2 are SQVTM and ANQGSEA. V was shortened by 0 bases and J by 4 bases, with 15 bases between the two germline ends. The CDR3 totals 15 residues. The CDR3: CSVEDPEGLGYGYTF. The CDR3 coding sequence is TGCAGCGTTGAAGATCCGGAGGGCCTGGGCTATGGCTACACCTTC.

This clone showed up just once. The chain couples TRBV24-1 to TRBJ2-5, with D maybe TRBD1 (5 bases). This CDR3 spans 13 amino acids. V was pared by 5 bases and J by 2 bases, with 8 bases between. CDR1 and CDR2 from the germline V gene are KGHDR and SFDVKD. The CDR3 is CATSGAGQETQYF. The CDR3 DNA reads TGTGCCACCAGTGGCGCAGGGCAAGAGACCCAGTACTTC.

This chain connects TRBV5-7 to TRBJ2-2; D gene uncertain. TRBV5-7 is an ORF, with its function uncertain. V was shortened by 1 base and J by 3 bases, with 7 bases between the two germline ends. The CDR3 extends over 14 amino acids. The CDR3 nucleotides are TGTGCCAGCAGCTTGCCCAGTTACACCGGGGAGCTGTTTTTT. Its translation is CASSLPSYTGELFF.

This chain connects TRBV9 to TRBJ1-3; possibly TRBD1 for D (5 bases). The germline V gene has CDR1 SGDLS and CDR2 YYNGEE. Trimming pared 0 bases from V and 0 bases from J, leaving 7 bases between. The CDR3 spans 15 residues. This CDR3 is CASSVGQNSGNTIYF. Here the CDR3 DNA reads TGTGCCAGCAGCGTAGGACAGAACTCTGGAAACACCATATATTTT.

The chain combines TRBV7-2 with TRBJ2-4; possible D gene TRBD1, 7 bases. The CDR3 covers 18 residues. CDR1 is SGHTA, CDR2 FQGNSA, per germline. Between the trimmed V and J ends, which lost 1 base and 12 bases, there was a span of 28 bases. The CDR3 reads CASSLVAAVGGTAQSQYF. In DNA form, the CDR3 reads TGTGCCAGCAGCTTAGTAGCTGCGGTTGGCGGGACAGCCCAGTCTCAGTACTTC.

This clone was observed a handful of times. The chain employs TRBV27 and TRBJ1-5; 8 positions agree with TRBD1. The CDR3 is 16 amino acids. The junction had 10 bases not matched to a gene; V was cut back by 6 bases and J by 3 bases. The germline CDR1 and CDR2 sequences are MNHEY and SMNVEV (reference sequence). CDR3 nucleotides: TGTGCCAGCAGCCCGGCCGGGACAGGTTTCAATCAGCCCCAGCATTTT. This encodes CASSPAGTGFNQPQHF.

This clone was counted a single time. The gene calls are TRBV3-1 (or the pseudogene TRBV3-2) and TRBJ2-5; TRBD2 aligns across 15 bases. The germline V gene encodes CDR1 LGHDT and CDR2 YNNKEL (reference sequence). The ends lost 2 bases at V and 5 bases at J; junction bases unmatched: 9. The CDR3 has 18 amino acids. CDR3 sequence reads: CASSQRGTSGGRGETQYF. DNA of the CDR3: TGTGCCAGCAGCCAACGCGGGACTAGCGGGGGGCGAGGGGAGACCCAGTACTTC.

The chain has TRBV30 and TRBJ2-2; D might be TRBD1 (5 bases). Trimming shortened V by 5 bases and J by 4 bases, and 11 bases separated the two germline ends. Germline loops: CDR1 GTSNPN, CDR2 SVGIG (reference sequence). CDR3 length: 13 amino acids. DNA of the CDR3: TGTGCCTGGTCGAGACAGTCCACCGGGGAGCTGTTTTTT. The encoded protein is CAWSRQSTGELFF.

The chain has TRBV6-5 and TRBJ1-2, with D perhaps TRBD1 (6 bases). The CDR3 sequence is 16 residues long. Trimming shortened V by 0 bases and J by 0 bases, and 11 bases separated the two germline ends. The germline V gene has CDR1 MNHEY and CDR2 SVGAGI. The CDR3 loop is CASSYSTGNTNYGYTF. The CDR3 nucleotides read TGTGCCAGCAGTTACTCTACAGGGAATACTAACTATGGCTACACCTTC.

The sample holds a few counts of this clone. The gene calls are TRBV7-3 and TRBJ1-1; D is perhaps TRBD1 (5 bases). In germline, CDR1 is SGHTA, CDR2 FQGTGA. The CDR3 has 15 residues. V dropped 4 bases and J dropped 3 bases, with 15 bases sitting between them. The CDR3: CASSSGRSGDTEAFF. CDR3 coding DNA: TGTGCCAGCAGCTCAGGGCGTTCGGGGGACACTGAAGCTTTCTTT. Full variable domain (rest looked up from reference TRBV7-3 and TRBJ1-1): GAGVSQTPSNKVTEKGKYVELRCDPISGHTALYWYRQSLGQGPEFLIYFQGTGAADDSGLPNDRFFAVRPEGSVSTLKIQRTERGDSAVYLCASSSGRSGDTEAFFGQGTRLTVV.

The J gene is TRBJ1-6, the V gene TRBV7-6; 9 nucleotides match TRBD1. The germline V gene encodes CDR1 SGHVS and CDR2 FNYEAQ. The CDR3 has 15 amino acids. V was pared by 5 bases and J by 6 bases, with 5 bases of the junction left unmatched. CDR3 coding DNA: TGTGCCAGCAGCCCCCGGGACAGGGTTAATTCACCCCTCCACTTT. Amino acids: CASSPRDRVNSPLHF. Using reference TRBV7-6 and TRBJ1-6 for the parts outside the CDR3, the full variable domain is GAGVSQSPRYKVTKRGQDVALRCDPISGHVSLYWYRQALGQGPEFLTYFNYEAQQDKSGLPNDRFSAERPEGSISTLTIQRTEQRDSAMYRCASSPRDRVNSPLHFGNGTRLTVT.